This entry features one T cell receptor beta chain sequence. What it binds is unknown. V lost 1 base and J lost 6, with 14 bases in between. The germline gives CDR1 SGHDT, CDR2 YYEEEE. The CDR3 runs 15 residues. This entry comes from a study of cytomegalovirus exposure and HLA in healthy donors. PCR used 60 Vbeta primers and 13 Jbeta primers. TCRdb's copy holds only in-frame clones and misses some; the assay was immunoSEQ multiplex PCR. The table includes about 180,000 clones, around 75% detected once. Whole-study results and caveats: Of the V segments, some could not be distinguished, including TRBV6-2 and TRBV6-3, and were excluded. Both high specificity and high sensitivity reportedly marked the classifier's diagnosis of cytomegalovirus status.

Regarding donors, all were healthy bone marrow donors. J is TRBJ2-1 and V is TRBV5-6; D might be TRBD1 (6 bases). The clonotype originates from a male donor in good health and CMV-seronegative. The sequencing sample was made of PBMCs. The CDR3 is CASSLWGPLTNEQFF. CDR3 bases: TGTGCCAGCAGCTTGTGGGGGCCCCTCACCAATGAGCAGTTCTTC.